This entry lists 11 T cell receptor beta chains sequenced from one sample in a study of blood T cell repertoires in COVID-19. Clones were sequenced by immunoSEQ multiplex PCR, and TCRdb holds only the in-frame ones, with some missing. The sample records 52,000 or so clones, approximately 84% being singletons. Sequencing input: peripheral blood. All receptors come from a man aged 70-80 years with active COVID-19.

The chain has TRBV4-2 and TRBJ2-5; 8 bases line up with TRBD2. The CDR3 has 16 residues. V trimming: 0 bases; J trimming: 4 bases; junction bases outside the gene matches: 7. CDR1 is LGHNA and CDR2 is YNFKEQ in the germline V gene. The CDR3 DNA is TGTGCCAGCAGCCAAGATCCCAGCGGGAGCGGAGAGACCCAGTACTTC. Translating it yields CASSQDPSGSGETQYF.

The J gene is TRBJ2-3, the V gene TRBV27; D possibly corresponds to TRBD2 (5 bases). The CDR3 is 17 residues long. Germline lookup yields CDR1 MNHEY and CDR2 SMNVEV (reference sequence). Trimming left V 5 bases short and J 1 base short, with 19 bases between. DNA of the CDR3: TGTGCCAGCAGTGAGGGTAGGTTACATCTTTGCACAGATACGCAGTATTTT. This translates into CASSEGRLHLCTDTQYF.

This clone occurred once. The V call is TRBV6-5, the J call TRBJ2-6; D possibly corresponds to TRBD2 (6 bases). V dropped 2 bases and J dropped 1 base, with 6 bases sitting between them. The CDR3 totals 15 residues. Germline V lookup: CDR1 MNHEY, CDR2 SVGAGI. The CDR3 sequence is CASSYGGSGANVLTF. CDR3 DNA sequence: TGTGCCAGCAGTTACGGGGGGTCTGGGGCCAACGTCCTGACTTTC.

V gene TRBV5-4 combines with J gene TRBJ2-1; 12 nucleotides line up with TRBD2. The CDR3 contains 17 residues. Trimming took 0 bases from V and 2 from J; bases not matched to a gene: 3. Per germline, CDR1 SGHNT and CDR2 YYREEE (reference sequence). In DNA form, the CDR3 reads TGTGCCAGCAGCTTGGGGGGACTAGCGGGCACCTACAATGAGCAGTTCTTC. Protein sequence: CASSLGGLAGTYNEQFF.

V usage is TRBV7-9 and J usage is TRBJ2-1; 11 nucleotides agree with TRBD2. The J segment lost 8 bases and the V segment lost 5 bases, leaving 8 bases of the junction unmatched. Germline values: CDR1 SEHNR, CDR2 FQNEAQ (reference sequence). This CDR3 is 15 amino acids long. CDR3 bases: TGTGCCAGCAGCCCCGGGACTAGCGGAGGCCATGAGCAGTTCTTC. It encodes CASSPGTSGGHEQFF.

The chain carries TRBV30 and TRBJ1-1; TRBD1 might be the D (6 bases). Trimming took 4 bases from V and 1 from J, leaving 10 bases between them. The V gene's germline CDR1 is GTSNPN and CDR2 SVGIG (reference sequence). The CDR3 spans 13 residues. For the CDR3, the DNA is TGTGCCTGGAACTTACAGGGGAACACTGAAGCTTTCTTT. Translated, it gives CAWNLQGNTEAFF.

The chain combines TRBV29-1 with TRBJ1-1; 7 positions agree with TRBD1. The CDR3 is made up of 12 amino acids. Germline-derived CDR1 and CDR2 are SQVTM and ANQGSEA. V was clipped by 5 bases and J by 5 bases; unmatched bases: 5. CDR3: CSVLQGRTEAFF. The CDR3 region has the DNA TGCAGCGTTCTACAGGGGCGGACTGAAGCTTTCTTT.

CDR3 protein: CASSSTSGRYEQYF. For the CDR3, the DNA is TGTGCCAGCAGCTCAACTAGCGGGAGGTACGAGCAGTACTTC. The gene calls are TRBV5-4 and TRBJ2-7, with TRBD2 matching over 12 bases. CDR1 SGHNT and CDR2 YYREEE come from the germline V gene (reference sequence). Trimming cost V 3 bases and J 4 bases; bases outside gene matches: 2. The CDR3 covers 14 residues.

This sequence joins TRBV6-5 and TRBJ2-5; 9 bases fit TRBD1. Looked up from germline, CDR1 is MNHEY and CDR2 is SVGAGI. J was trimmed by 3 bases and V by 7 bases; bases with no gene match: 3. The CDR3 runs to 13 residues. The DNA for the CDR3 is TGTGCCAGCACCCGGACAGGGGAAGAGACCCAGTACTTC. Protein: CASTRTGEETQYF.

The chain links TRBV5-1 to TRBJ1-5; D not resolved. Germline CDR1 is SGHRS and CDR2 is YFSETQ. The CDR3 spans 15 residues. V was clipped by 0 bases and J by 4 bases, with 11 bases between them. In DNA, the CDR3 is TGCGCCAGCAGCTTGGAACCCAGGTCGAATCAGCCCCAGCATTTT. Its translation is CASSLEPRSNQPQHF.

This chain uses TRBV7-6 with TRBJ2-3; 9 nucleotides align to TRBD1. The CDR3 is made up of 14 amino acids. J lost 4 bases, V lost 5 bases, and 4 bases had no gene match. From germline, CDR1 is SGHVS and CDR2 FNYEAQ. CDR3 nucleotides: TGTGCCAGCAGCCAGGGACAGGGCCCAGATACGCAGTATTTT. Its protein product is CASSQGQGPDTQYF.